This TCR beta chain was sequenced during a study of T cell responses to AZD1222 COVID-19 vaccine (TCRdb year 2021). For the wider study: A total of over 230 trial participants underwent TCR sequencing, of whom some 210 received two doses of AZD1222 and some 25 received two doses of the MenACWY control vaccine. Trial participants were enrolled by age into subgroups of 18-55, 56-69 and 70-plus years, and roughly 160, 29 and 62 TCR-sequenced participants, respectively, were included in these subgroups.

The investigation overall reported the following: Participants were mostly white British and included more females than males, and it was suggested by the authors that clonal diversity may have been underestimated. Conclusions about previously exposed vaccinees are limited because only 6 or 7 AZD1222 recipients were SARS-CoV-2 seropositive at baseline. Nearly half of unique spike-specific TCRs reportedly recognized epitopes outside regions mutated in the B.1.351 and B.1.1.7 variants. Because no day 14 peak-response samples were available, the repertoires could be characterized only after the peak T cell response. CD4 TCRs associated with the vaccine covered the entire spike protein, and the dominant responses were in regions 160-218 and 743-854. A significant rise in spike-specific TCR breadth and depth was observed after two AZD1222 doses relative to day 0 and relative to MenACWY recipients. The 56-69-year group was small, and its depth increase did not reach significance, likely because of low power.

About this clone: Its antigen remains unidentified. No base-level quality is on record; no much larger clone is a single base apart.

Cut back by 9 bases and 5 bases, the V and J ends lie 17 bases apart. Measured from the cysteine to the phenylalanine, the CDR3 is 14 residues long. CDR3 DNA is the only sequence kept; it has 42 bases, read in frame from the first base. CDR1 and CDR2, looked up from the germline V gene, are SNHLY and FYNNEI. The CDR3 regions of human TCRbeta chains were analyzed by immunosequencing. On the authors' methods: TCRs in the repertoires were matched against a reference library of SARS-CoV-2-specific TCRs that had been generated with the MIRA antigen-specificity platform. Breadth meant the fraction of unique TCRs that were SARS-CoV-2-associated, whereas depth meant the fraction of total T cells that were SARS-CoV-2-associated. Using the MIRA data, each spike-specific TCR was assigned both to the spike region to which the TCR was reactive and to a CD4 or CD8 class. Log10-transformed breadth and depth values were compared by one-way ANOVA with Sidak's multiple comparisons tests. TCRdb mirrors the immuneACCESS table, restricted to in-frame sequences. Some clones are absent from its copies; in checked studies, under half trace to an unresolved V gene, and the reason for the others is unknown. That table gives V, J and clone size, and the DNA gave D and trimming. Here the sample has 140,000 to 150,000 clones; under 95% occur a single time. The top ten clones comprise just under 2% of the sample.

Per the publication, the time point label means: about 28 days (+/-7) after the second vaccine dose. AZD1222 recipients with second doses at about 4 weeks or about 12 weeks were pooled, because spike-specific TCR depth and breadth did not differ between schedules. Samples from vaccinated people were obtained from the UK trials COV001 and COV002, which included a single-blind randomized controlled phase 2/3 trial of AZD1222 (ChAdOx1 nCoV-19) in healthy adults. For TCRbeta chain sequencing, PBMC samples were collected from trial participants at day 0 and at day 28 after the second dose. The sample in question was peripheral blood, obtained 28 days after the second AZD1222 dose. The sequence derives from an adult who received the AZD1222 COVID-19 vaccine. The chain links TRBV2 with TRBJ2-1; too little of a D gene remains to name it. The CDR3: CASQAPTRNNEQFF. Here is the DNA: TGTGCCAGTCAAGCCCCTACAAGAAACAATGAGCAGTTCTTC.